The clone carrying this TCR beta chain occurred a few times. Its antigen is not identified. cDNA synthesis used the whole RNA isolate, giving expressed TCRB sequences. The method was immunoSEQ multiplex PCR; TCRdb's version includes in-frame clones alone and lacks a portion of them. The sample has about 660,000 clones; 11% to 15% are singletons. Trimming pared 9 bases from V and 1 base from J, leaving 10 bases between. Germline loops: CDR1 SNHLY, CDR2 FYNNEI. The CDR3 has 14 amino acids. This sample was included in a study of beta chain features in type 1 diabetes. Study context: Cells sorted and examined across all samples totaled 107,917,701. Broader study findings: Type 1 diabetes patients had TCRB CDR3s that were shorter (moderately but significantly so) in all four CD4+ subsets. Type 1 diabetes patients showed fewer insertions and more deletions at VDJ junctions.

The receptor was isolated from a man aged 18 to 35 with type 1 diabetes. The chain recombines TRBV2 with TRBJ2-6; no firm D call. What was sequenced was naive CD4+ T cells from blood. CDR3 DNA: TGTGCCAGTCCGAAGGTATCTGGGGCCAACGTCCTGACTTTC. It codes for CASPKVSGANVLTF.